The rows below give T cell receptor beta chains drawn from one sample of a study of T-cell memory formation after mild COVID-19. MiXCR was run by TCRdb on the 5' RACE reads, yielding one entry per CDR3 protein. The repertoire holds around 430,000 distinct CDR3 sequences, approximately 15% seen once, with 20% to 25% in the top ten. The sequencing sample was made of PBMCs or a T cell subset sorted from them (not recorded which). These receptors were obtained from a man aged 18 to 30 who had mild COVID-19 (a few samples of this study predate the infection). Cell type and time point are not known. Both conserved end residues are part of each CDR3. A D gene is named only where the DNA matches it firmly. Expanded clones are given a class, and other clones once, few, many or no size at all.

>TRBJ2-3|-|TRBD2|TRBV12-3/TRBV12-4
TGTGCCACCCAACGAGATCTGGGCGGGGGTACGCAGTATTTT
CATQRDLGGGTQYF
>TRBJ2-3|-|-|TRBV28
TGTGCCAGCAGTTATACCGGGACTCTTACCCACACAGATACGCAGTATTTT
CASSYTGTLTHTDTQYF
>TRBJ1-2|few|TRBD1|TRBV5-1
TGCGCCAGCAGCTCAAGACAGGGGGCTTCGGGCTACACCTTC
CASSSRQGASGYTF
>TRBJ2-2|few|-|TRBV10-3
TGTGCCACCCGACAGGATGGCACCGGGGAGCTGTTTTTT
CATRQDGTGELFF
>TRBJ2-3|-|TRBD2|TRBV20-1
TGCAGTGCTTCTCGGCCCCGTCTAGCGGCCAGCACAGATACGCAGTATTTT
CSASRPRLAASTDTQYF
>TRBJ2-3|many|TRBD1|TRBV5-1
TGCGCCAGCCGGGACAGGGCTATCGCAGATACGCAGTATTTT
CASRDRAIADTQYF
>TRBJ1-1|few|-|TRBV12-3/TRBV12-4
TGTGCCAGCAGTCCCCCAGTTTGGACTGAAGCTTTCTTT
CASSPPVWTEAFF
>TRBJ2-6|few|-|TRBV18
TGTGCCAGCTCACCTCGCGACCCCGTCTTGTCCCGGGCCAACGTCCTGACTTTC
CASSPRDPVLSRANVLTF
>TRBJ1-1|many|-|TRBV7-3
TGTGCCAGCAGCCCCGGTGGGGGATACACTGAAGCTTTCTTT
CASSPGGGYTEAFF
>TRBJ1-2|-|-|TRBV11-2
TGTGCCAGCAGTCCAGATTATAACTATGGCTACACCTTC
CASSPDYNYGYTF
>TRBJ2-7|-|TRBD2|TRBV5-6
TGTGCCAGCAAAAGGACTAGCGGGGGGGCTTACGAGCAGTACTTC
CASKRTSGGAYEQYF
>TRBJ1-5|-|TRBD1|TRBV2
TGTGCCAGCAGCCCTGACAGGGTTGGGAATCAGCCCCAGCATTTT
CASSPDRVGNQPQHF
>TRBJ2-2|-|-|TRBV11-2
TGTGCCAGCACCGTTACCGGGGAGCTGTTTTTT
CASTVTGELFF
>TRBJ1-5|-|-|TRBV6-6
TGTGCCAGCAGCGACAATCAGCCCCAGCATTTT
CASSDNQPQHF
>TRBJ2-5|few|TRBD2|TRBV20-1
TGCAGTGCCCCGGGACTACTTTCTGAAGAGACCCAGTACTTC
CSAPGLLSEETQYF
>TRBJ1-1|-|-|TRBV3-1
TGTGCCAGCAGCCACGCGGACAGACAGAACACTGAAGCTTTCTTT
CASSHADRQNTEAFF
>TRBJ2-2|few|-|TRBV5-6
TGTGCCAGCAGCTTATTTCAGGGCACCGGGGAGCTGTTTTTT
CASSLFQGTGELFF
>TRBJ1-1|few|-|TRBV3-1
TGTGCCAGCAGCCAAGTCTTGAGCGGGGCGAACACTGAAGCTTTCTTT
CASSQVLSGANTEAFF
>TRBJ2-2|few|-|TRBV15
TGTGCCACCAGCAGAGATATAATAGGCAGTGCGAACACCGGGGAGCTGTTTTTT
CATSRDIIGSANTGELFF
>TRBJ2-1|-|-|TRBV5-5
TGTGCCAGCAGCTTGGGGCCTACGGTCGCTCGTCAGGGTGAGCAGTTCTTC
CASSLGPTVARQGEQFF
>TRBJ2-3|-|TRBD2|TRBV5-1
TGCGCCAGCAGCTTGGAAGGTAGCGGGGCCAAAGATACGCAGTATTTT
CASSLEGSGAKDTQYF
>TRBJ1-1|few|-|TRBV7-9
TGTGCCAGCAGCTCAGCGCGGGGCAGATTGAACACTGAAGCTTTCTTT
CASSSARGRLNTEAFF
>TRBJ2-1|-|-|TRBV7-9
TGTGCCAGCAGCTTAGCGTGGGGGAGCGCCAATGAGCAGTTCTTC
CASSLAWGSANEQFF
>TRBJ1-5|-|TRBD1|TRBV2
TGTGCCAGCAGTGAAGAGGGGGCGAATCAGCCCCAGCATTTT
CASSEEGANQPQHF
>TRBJ2-3|few|TRBD1|TRBV7-8
TGTGCCAGCAGCTCTCCAGGGGGCCCAAGCACAGATACGCAGTATTTT
CASSSPGGPSTDTQYF
>TRBJ2-1|-|-|TRBV3-2
TGTGCCAGCAGCCTGAGGGGCCCGGTTCATCCCAATGAGCAGTTCTTC
CASSLRGPVHPNEQFF
>TRBJ1-5|few|-|TRBV12-3/TRBV12-4
TGTGCCAGCAGTTTAAGGTACAATCAGCCCCAGCATTTT
CASSLRYNQPQHF
>TRBJ2-2|few|-|TRBV4-3
TGCGCCAGCAGCCAAGGCGCTCGTAACACCGGGGAGCTGTTTTTT
CASSQGARNTGELFF
>TRBJ2-5|-|-|TRBV3-2
TGTGCCAGCAGCCAAGGAAAACCACAAGAGACCCAGTACTTC
CASSQGKPQETQYF
>TRBJ1-1|-|-|TRBV7-3
TGTGCCAGCAGCTCCCGGACGATATCACCCCGAGCTTTCTTT
CASSSRTISPRAFF
>TRBJ1-1|-|-|TRBV27
TGTGCCAGCAGTATGACAGGTAACACTGAAGCTTTCTTT
CASSMTGNTEAFF
>TRBJ2-7|-|-|TRBV7-2
TGTGCCAGCAGCTCCAGCCACAGCGGTTACGAGCAGTACTTC
CASSSSHSGYEQYF
>TRBJ1-1|-|-|TRBV2
TGTGCCAGCAGGTTCACCACGAACACTGAAGCTTTCTTT
CASRFTTNTEAFF
>TRBJ2-1|-|-|TRBV24-1
TGTGCCACCAGTGACACCGGGAGTAGCTCCTACAATGAGCAGTTCTTC
CATSDTGSSSYNEQFF
>TRBJ2-2|-|TRBD1|TRBV7-6
TGTGCCAGCAGCGTGGACAGGGGGCTGAACACCGGGGAGCTGTTTTTT
CASSVDRGLNTGELFF
>TRBJ2-3|-|-|TRBV3-1
TGTGCCAGCAGCCCGCAGCCTAGCACAGATACGCAGTATTTT
CASSPQPSTDTQYF
>TRBJ2-5|-|-|TRBV28
TGTGCCAGCAGTTTTTACCGAGGGGGGACCCAGTACTTC
CASSFYRGGTQYF